This TCR beta chain came from a study of blood T cell repertoires in COVID-19. The CDR3 covers 14 residues. The ends lost 6 bases at V and 6 bases at J; junction bases unmatched: 10. Germline assignment: CDR1 MGHDK and CDR2 SYGVNS. In the original analysis: Reference gene primer amplification gave nucleated cell count estimates. Profiling relied on immunoSEQ multiplex PCR, and the TCRdb table lists in-frame clones only, not all of them. The V and J calls and the clone size are those of that table, but D and trimming were determined from the DNA. The table lists 93,000 or so clones, more than 80% of them singletons.

The V gene is TRBV25-1, the J gene TRBJ1-2; 7 bases line up with TRBD1. The origin of this receptor is a woman in her sixties or seventies with acute or convalescent COVID-19. Sequencing used peripheral blood. As DNA, the CDR3 is TGTGCCAGCAGACCAACCGGGACAGCGAATGGCTACACCTTC. This codes for CASRPTGTANGYTF.